This is a list of T cell receptor beta chains from one sample in a study of OX40 agonist ivuxolimab in advanced cancers. Libraries were prepared by immunoSEQ multiplex PCR; TCRdb keeps only in-frame clonotypes and omits some of them. There are under 150,000 clones in the sample; 80% to 90% occur only once, and about 0.55% lies in the top ten. Sequenced here: CD4+ or CD8+ T cells sorted from blood, sampled in a trial of the OX40 agonist ivuxolimab. The receptor set was obtained from an adult with an advanced solid tumor such as melanoma, head and neck, liver or kidney cancer. Both conserved end residues are part of each CDR3. D genes are given only for firm matches. Clone size is not always given. Where it is, it says once, few, many or a class for expanded clones.

clone size: -
J gene: TRBJ1-2
D gene: -
V gene: TRBV19
CDR3 length: 11
CDR3 DNA: TGTGCCTCTTCCGCCGGGTACGGCTACACCTTC
CDR3 protein: CASSAGYGYTF

clone size: -
J gene: TRBJ1-5
D gene: -
V gene: TRBV7-3
CDR3 length: 14
CDR3 DNA: TGTGCCAGCAGCTTGACAGGTCCTAATCAGCCCCAGCATTTT
CDR3 protein: CASSLTGPNQPQHF

clone size: -
J gene: TRBJ1-2
D gene: TRBD1
V gene: TRBV30
CDR3 length: 14
CDR3 DNA: TGTGCCTGGAGTGTCGGGACAGTCCGTGGGGGCTACACCTTC
CDR3 protein: CAWSVGTVRGGYTF

clone size: -
J gene: TRBJ2-5
D gene: TRBD2
V gene: TRBV7-2
CDR3 length: 16
CDR3 DNA: TGTGCCAGCAGCTTAGCGGTGGGGGGGTACCAAGAGACCCAGTACTTC
CDR3 protein: CASSLAVGGYQETQYF

clone size: -
J gene: TRBJ1-2
D gene: -
V gene: TRBV5-5
CDR3 length: 16
CDR3 DNA: TGTGCCAGCAGCTTGTTGGGTTTAGCAGGGATGGCTGGCTACACCTTC
CDR3 protein: CASSLLGLAGMAGYTF

clone size: -
J gene: TRBJ1-5
D gene: -
V gene: TRBV4-1
CDR3 length: 14
CDR3 DNA: TGCGCCAGCAGGCGTACACAGGGCAATCAGCCCCAGCATTTT
CDR3 protein: CASRRTQGNQPQHF

clone size: -
J gene: TRBJ2-1
D gene: -
V gene: TRBV6-1
CDR3 length: 14
CDR3 DNA: TGTGCCAGCAAATTTGAGAGATCCGGAAATGAGCAGTTCTTC
CDR3 protein: CASKFERSGNEQFF

clone size: -
J gene: TRBJ2-1
D gene: -
V gene: TRBV12-5
CDR3 length: 12
CDR3 DNA: TGTGCTACAACCTCGAGGGACAATGAGCAGTTCTTC
CDR3 protein: CATTSRDNEQFF

clone size: -
J gene: TRBJ2-5
D gene: -
V gene: TRBV7-2
CDR3 length: 15
CDR3 DNA: TGTGCCAGCAGCTTAGTTGTAGGGGCCCGAGAGACCCAGTACTTC
CDR3 protein: CASSLVVGARETQYF

clone size: -
J gene: TRBJ2-6
D gene: -
V gene: TRBV19
CDR3 length: 13
CDR3 DNA: TGTGCCAGTACCCAGGGTGGGGCCAACGTCCTGACTTTC
CDR3 protein: CASTQGGANVLTF

clone size: -
J gene: TRBJ2-7
D gene: TRBD2
V gene: TRBV28
CDR3 length: 18
CDR3 DNA: TGTGCCAGCAGCTCCGGACTAGCGGGGGGGCCCGGTCCCTACGAGCAGTACTTC
CDR3 protein: CASSSGLAGGPGPYEQYF

clone size: -
J gene: TRBJ1-1
D gene: TRBD1
V gene: TRBV28
CDR3 length: 15
CDR3 DNA: TGTGCCAGCAGCGCCGGGACAGCTTACAACACTGAAGCTTTCTTT
CDR3 protein: CASSAGTAYNTEAFF

clone size: once
J gene: TRBJ1-1
D gene: -
V gene: TRBV30
CDR3 length: 13
CDR3 DNA: TGTGCCTGGAGTAAGACCTTGAACACTGAAGCTTTCTTT
CDR3 protein: CAWSKTLNTEAFF

clone size: -
J gene: TRBJ2-1
D gene: TRBD2
V gene: TRBV18
CDR3 length: 14
CDR3 DNA: TGTGCCAGCTCATACGACAGCGGGGCTAATGAGCAGTTCTTC
CDR3 protein: CASSYDSGANEQFF

clone size: -
J gene: TRBJ2-5
D gene: TRBD1
V gene: TRBV7-2
CDR3 length: 16
CDR3 DNA: TGTGCCAGCAGCTTAGCGAAGGTTCAGGGGGCAGAGACCCAGTACTTC
CDR3 protein: CASSLAKVQGAETQYF

clone size: -
J gene: TRBJ1-2
D gene: -
V gene: TRBV7-9
CDR3 length: 13
CDR3 DNA: TGTGCCAGCAGCTTAGGGCAGGGCTCTGGCTACACCTTC
CDR3 protein: CASSLGQGSGYTF

clone size: -
J gene: TRBJ2-3
D gene: -
V gene: TRBV2
CDR3 length: 13
CDR3 DNA: TGTGCCAGCAGTGAGCGGGGCACAGATACGCAGTATTTT
CDR3 protein: CASSERGTDTQYF

clone size: -
J gene: TRBJ1-1
D gene: TRBD1
V gene: TRBV10-3
CDR3 length: 13
CDR3 DNA: TGTGCCATCAGAGCGGACAGGGAGACTGAAGCTTTCTTT
CDR3 protein: CAIRADRETEAFF

clone size: -
J gene: TRBJ1-4
D gene: TRBD1
V gene: TRBV7-2
CDR3 length: 16
CDR3 DNA: TGTGCCAGCAGCCTAAGCGCAGGGGGCAACAATGAAAAACTGTTTTTT
CDR3 protein: CASSLSAGGNNEKLFF

clone size: -
J gene: TRBJ2-7
D gene: -
V gene: TRBV19
CDR3 length: 13
CDR3 DNA: TGTGCCAGTAGTATGACAAGGTATCACGAGCAGTACTTC
CDR3 protein: CASSMTRYHEQYF

clone size: -
J gene: TRBJ2-2
D gene: -
V gene: TRBV29-1
CDR3 length: 12
CDR3 DNA: TGCAGCGTGGCCGGGACTCCCGGGGAGCTGTTTTTT
CDR3 protein: CSVAGTPGELFF

clone size: once
J gene: TRBJ1-5
D gene: -
V gene: TRBV6-5
CDR3 length: 13
CDR3 DNA: TGTGCCAGCAGTCGGATCTCCAATCAGCCCCAGCATTTT
CDR3 protein: CASSRISNQPQHF

clone size: -
J gene: TRBJ2-2
D gene: TRBD2
V gene: TRBV5-1
CDR3 length: 16
CDR3 DNA: TGCGCCAGCATCCCGGGGGGGAACACTAACACCGGGGAGCTGTTTTTT
CDR3 protein: CASIPGGNTNTGELFF

clone size: -
J gene: TRBJ1-6
D gene: TRBD1
V gene: TRBV7-9
CDR3 length: 15
CDR3 DNA: TGTGCCAGCAGCCTAAATCAGGGGGACGATTCACCCCTCCACTTT
CDR3 protein: CASSLNQGDDSPLHF

clone size: few
J gene: TRBJ1-2
D gene: -
V gene: TRBV5-6
CDR3 length: 13
CDR3 DNA: TGTGCCAGCAGCTTGGGACGGGACTATGGCTACACCTTC
CDR3 protein: CASSLGRDYGYTF

clone size: once
J gene: TRBJ2-6
D gene: TRBD2
V gene: TRBV23-1
CDR3 length: 17
CDR3 DNA: TGCGCCAGCAGTCAATTCCCCGCTGGGGGGGGGTCCAACGTCCTGACTTTC
CDR3 protein: CASSQFPAGGGSNVLTF

clone size: once
J gene: TRBJ2-7
D gene: TRBD1
V gene: TRBV5-1
CDR3 length: 16
CDR3 DNA: TGCGCCAGCAGCCACCGACCCGGGACAGATGCCTACGAGCAGTACTTC
CDR3 protein: CASSHRPGTDAYEQYF

clone size: -
J gene: TRBJ2-1
D gene: TRBD1
V gene: TRBV28
CDR3 length: 17
CDR3 DNA: TGTGCCAGCAGACGCCCCGAAGGGACAGGGAAGGGCTATGAGCAGTTCTTC
CDR3 protein: CASRRPEGTGKGYEQFF

clone size: once
J gene: TRBJ1-2
D gene: TRBD1
V gene: TRBV4-1
CDR3 length: 12
CDR3 DNA: TGCGCCAGCGGGACAGGGGCCGGGGGCTACACCTTC
CDR3 protein: CASGTGAGGYTF

clone size: -
J gene: TRBJ2-5
D gene: -
V gene: TRBV28
CDR3 length: 13
CDR3 DNA: TGTGCCAGCGGCCAGGGACGACAAGAGACCCAGTACTTC
CDR3 protein: CASGQGRQETQYF

clone size: -
J gene: TRBJ1-4
D gene: TRBD1
V gene: TRBV5-1
CDR3 length: 16
CDR3 DNA: TGCGCCAGCAGCTTTGGACAGGGGGCGAATTATGAAAAACTGTTTTTT
CDR3 protein: CASSFGQGANYEKLFF

clone size: -
J gene: TRBJ2-4
D gene: TRBD1
V gene: TRBV27
CDR3 length: 13
CDR3 DNA: TGTGCCAGCAGGGGGACAGTCAAAAACATTCAGTACTTC
CDR3 protein: CASRGTVKNIQYF

clone size: -
J gene: TRBJ2-7
D gene: -
V gene: TRBV6-1
CDR3 length: 14
CDR3 DNA: TGTGCCAGCAGTGAACCCTCCGTCAAATTCGAGCAGTACTTC
CDR3 protein: CASSEPSVKFEQYF

clone size: -
J gene: TRBJ1-3
D gene: TRBD1
V gene: TRBV4-3
CDR3 length: 16
CDR3 DNA: TGCGCCAGCAGCCCAGGGGGGGGAGGATCTGGAAACACCATATATTTT
CDR3 protein: CASSPGGGGSGNTIYF

clone size: -
J gene: TRBJ1-2
D gene: -
V gene: TRBV6-1
CDR3 length: 14
CDR3 DNA: TGTGCCAGTGGGGGGTCGAGATTCAACTATGGCTACACCTTC
CDR3 protein: CASGGSRFNYGYTF

clone size: -
J gene: TRBJ2-3
D gene: -
V gene: TRBV5-6
CDR3 length: 15
CDR3 DNA: TGTGCCAGCAGCACCATCGAGAGATACACAGATACGCAGTATTTT
CDR3 protein: CASSTIERYTDTQYF

clone size: -
J gene: TRBJ2-7
D gene: TRBD1
V gene: TRBV7-2
CDR3 length: 15
CDR3 DNA: TGTGCCAGCAGATATCTACAGGGGGAGGCCTACGAGCAGTACTTC
CDR3 protein: CASRYLQGEAYEQYF

clone size: -
J gene: TRBJ1-5
D gene: -
V gene: TRBV18
CDR3 length: 13
CDR3 DNA: TGTGCCAGCTCACCAGGGTCGGATCAGCCCCAGCATTTT
CDR3 protein: CASSPGSDQPQHF

clone size: -
J gene: TRBJ1-1
D gene: -
V gene: TRBV27
CDR3 length: 13
CDR3 DNA: TGTGCCAGCAGTCCCCGATCGGCCCTCGAAGCTTTCTTT
CDR3 protein: CASSPRSALEAFF